This TCR beta chain was recovered during a study of response to subunit inactivated influenza vaccine. Germline V gene lookup returns CDR1 LGHNA and CDR2 YSLEER. This CDR3 spans 17 amino acids. The ends lost 2 bases at V and 2 bases at J; junction bases unmatched: 6. Each CDR3 protein gets one entry after TCRdb re-called the RT-PCR reads with MiXCR. The sample records about 190,000 distinct CDR3 sequences, around 15% being singletons. General observations from the study: With each seasonal influenza vaccination, the authors suggested, few new T cells are recruited.

Remarks on this clonotype: No antigen is known for it.

The receptor was isolated from a man aged 50 to 59 who received an inactivated influenza vaccine. This sequence joins TRBV4-3 and TRBJ1-6; 7 nucleotides align to TRBD1. The source material was CD8+ T cells sorted from PBMCs, sampled more than 4 days after vaccination. In DNA, the CDR3 is TGCGCCAGCAGCCAAAAAACAGGGGCTGCCTATAATTCACCCCTCCACTTT. This gives the protein CASSQKTGAAYNSPLHF.